This T cell receptor (beta chain) originates from a study of blood T cell repertoires in COVID-19. V lost 1 base to trimming and J lost 1 base, with 8 bases between them. The CDR3 is 16 residues long. The germline V gene has CDR1 MGHRA and CDR2 YSYEKL. Original handling: Estimated nucleated cell counts came from reference gene primer amplification. Sequenced by immunoSEQ multiplex PCR; TCRdb stores in-frame clones only, minus some. The D gene and trimming were derived from the DNA, and the V and J assignments and clone size from that table. The table lists 350,000 or so clones, approximately 88% of them singletons. Seattle's cohort entered during active infection and was followed longitudinally.

The V and J genes are TRBV4-1 and TRBJ2-6, with D perhaps TRBD1 (6 bases). This receptor was taken from a woman aged 25 to 39 with COVID-19, enrolled during active disease. The sequencing input was peripheral blood. In DNA, the CDR3 is TGCGCCAGCAGCCAAGTCGGGACATCTGGGGCCAACGTCCTGACTTTC. This codes for CASSQVGTSGANVLTF.